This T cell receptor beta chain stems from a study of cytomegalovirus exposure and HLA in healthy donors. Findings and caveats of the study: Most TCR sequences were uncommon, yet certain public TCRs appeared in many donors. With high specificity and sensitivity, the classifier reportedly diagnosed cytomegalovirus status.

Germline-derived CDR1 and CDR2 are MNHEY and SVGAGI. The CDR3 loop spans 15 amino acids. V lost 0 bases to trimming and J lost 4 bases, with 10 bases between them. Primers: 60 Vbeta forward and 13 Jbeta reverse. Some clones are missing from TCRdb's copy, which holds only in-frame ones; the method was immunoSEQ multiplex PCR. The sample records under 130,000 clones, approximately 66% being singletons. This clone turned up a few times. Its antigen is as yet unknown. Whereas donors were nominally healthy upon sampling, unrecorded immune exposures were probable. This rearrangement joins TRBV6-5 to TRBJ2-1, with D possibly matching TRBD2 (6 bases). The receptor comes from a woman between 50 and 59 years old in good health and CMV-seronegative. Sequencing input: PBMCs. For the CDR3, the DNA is TGTGCCAGCAGTTACTCGAATAGCGGATACAATGAGCAGTTCTTC. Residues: CASSYSNSGYNEQFF.